This TCR beta chain was recovered during a study of cytomegalovirus exposure and HLA in healthy donors. Germline CDR1 MDHEN, CDR2 SYDVKM. The CDR3 sequence is 14 residues long. V lost 3 bases and J lost 7, with 13 bases in between. TCRdb's copy holds only in-frame clones and misses some; the assay was immunoSEQ multiplex PCR. Among some 44,000 clones listed, 92% were seen once. The rearrangement uses TRBV28 and TRBJ1-3; TRBD1 might be the D (5 bases). The source is a young man in good health and CMV-seronegative. Sequencing was done on a sample of PBMCs. CDR3 bases: TGTGCCAGCAGTTTCGGGCAGGGAACGAACACCATATATTTT. Protein sequence: CASSFGQGTNTIYF.